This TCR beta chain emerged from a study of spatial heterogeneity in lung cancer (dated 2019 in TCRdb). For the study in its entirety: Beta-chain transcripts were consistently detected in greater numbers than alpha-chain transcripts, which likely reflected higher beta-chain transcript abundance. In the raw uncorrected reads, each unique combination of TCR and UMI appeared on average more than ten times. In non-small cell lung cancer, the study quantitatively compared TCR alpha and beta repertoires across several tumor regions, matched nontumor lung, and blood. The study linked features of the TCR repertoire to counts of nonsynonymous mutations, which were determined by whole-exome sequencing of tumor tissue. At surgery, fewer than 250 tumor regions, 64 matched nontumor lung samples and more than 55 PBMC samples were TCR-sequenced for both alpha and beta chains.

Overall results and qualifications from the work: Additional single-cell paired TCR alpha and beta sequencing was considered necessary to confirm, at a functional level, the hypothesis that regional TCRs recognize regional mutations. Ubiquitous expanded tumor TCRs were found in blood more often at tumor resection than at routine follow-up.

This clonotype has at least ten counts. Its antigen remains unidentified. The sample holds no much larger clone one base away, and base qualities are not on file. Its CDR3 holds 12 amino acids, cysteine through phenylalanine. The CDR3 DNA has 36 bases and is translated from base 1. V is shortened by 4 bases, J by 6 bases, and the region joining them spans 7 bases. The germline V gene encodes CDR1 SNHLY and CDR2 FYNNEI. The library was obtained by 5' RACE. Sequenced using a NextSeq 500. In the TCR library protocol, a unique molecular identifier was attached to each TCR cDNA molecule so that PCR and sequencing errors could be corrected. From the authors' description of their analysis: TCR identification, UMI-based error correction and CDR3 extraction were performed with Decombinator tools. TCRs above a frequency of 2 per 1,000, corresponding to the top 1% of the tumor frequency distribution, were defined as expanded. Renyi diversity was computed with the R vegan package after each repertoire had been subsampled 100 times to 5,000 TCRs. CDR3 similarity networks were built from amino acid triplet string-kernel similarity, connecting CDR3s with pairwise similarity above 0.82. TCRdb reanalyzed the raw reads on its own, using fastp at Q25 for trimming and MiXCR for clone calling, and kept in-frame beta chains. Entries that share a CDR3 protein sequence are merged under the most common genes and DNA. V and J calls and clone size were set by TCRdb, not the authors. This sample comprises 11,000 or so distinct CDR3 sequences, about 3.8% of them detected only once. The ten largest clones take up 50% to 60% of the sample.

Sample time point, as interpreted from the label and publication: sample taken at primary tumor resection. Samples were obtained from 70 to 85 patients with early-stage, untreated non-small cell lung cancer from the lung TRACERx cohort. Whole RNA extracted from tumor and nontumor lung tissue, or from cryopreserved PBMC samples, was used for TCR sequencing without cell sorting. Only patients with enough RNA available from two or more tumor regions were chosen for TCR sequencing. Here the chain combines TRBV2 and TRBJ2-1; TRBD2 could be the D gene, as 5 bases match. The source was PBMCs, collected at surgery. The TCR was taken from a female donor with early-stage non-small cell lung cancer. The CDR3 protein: CASSVGGNEQFF. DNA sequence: TGTGCCAGCAGTGTTGGAGGCAATGAGCAGTTCTTC.